These 22 T cell receptor beta chains came from one sample sequenced in a study of cytomegalovirus exposure and HLA in healthy donors. With 60 Vbeta and 13 Jbeta primers, the PCR was carried out. Sequencing was performed with immunoSEQ multiplex PCR; in TCRdb, only in-frame clones are kept and a portion is missing. The sample lists about 140,000 clones, roughly 10% occurring once. The sequenced material came from PBMCs. Every receptor here comes from a man aged 50 or older in good health and CMV-seronegative.

This clone occurred a few times. The rearrangement uses TRBV7-2 and TRBJ2-7; 11 bases agree with TRBD2. CDR3 length: 15 amino acids. CDR1 SGHTA and CDR2 FQGNSA come from the germline V gene. V lost 5 bases and J lost 3; bases outside the gene matches: 6. The DNA for the CDR3 is TGTGCCAGCAGCCCCAGTACTAGCGGGAGCTACGAGCAGTACTTC. Residues: CASSPSTSGSYEQYF.

The V gene is TRBV5-1, the J gene TRBJ2-5; 10 nucleotides agree with TRBD1. The CDR3 is 16 residues long. Germline V gene sequence: CDR1 SGHRS, CDR2 YFSETQ. The trim removed 0 bases at V and 3 bases at J, leaving 5 bases unmatched. The CDR3 DNA sequence: TGCGCCAGCAGCTTGGCCGTCGGGACAGGGGAAGAGACCCAGTACTTC. Its protein is CASSLAVGTGEETQYF.

The V call is TRBV30, the J call TRBJ1-4; D is perhaps TRBD1 (5 bases). Trimming pared 5 bases from V and 4 bases from J, leaving 14 bases between. Germline CDR1 is GTSNPN and CDR2 is SVGIG (reference sequence). The CDR3 sequence is 14 residues long. CDR3 coding DNA: TGTGCCTGGGGGTTGGGGGGGGATAATGAAAAACTGTTTTTT. Residues: CAWGLGGDNEKLFF.

V is TRBV10-3 and J is TRBJ1-4; weak D call: TRBD1 (5 bases). CDR3 length equals 12 residues. Trimming pared 8 bases from V and 5 bases from J, leaving 9 bases between. CDR1 and CDR2 from the germline V gene are ENHRY and SYGVKD. The CDR3 loop is CAIGAQNEKLFF. In nucleotides, the CDR3 is TGTGCCATCGGGGCCCAGAATGAAAAACTGTTTTTT.

The chain uses TRBV11-1 and TRBJ2-3, with TRBD2 matching over 11 bases. Trimming removed 4 bases from V and 7 bases from J; junction bases left unmatched: 10. Looked up from germline, CDR1 is SGHAT and CDR2 is FQDESV (reference sequence). The length of the CDR3 is 16 residues. DNA of the CDR3: TGTGCCAGCAGCTCCTTACTAGCGGGAGCGTCTTATACGCAGTATTTT. Encoded protein: CASSSLLAGASYTQYF. Complete variable domain (other parts from reference TRBV11-1 and TRBJ2-3): EAEVAQSPRYKITEKSQAVAFWCDPISGHATLYWYRQILGQGPELLVQFQDESVVDDSQLPKDRFSAERLKGVDSTLKIQPAELGDSAMYLCASSSLLAGASYTQYFGPGTRLTVL.

There are a few counts of this clone. This chain connects TRBV23-1 to TRBJ1-5, with 8 nucleotides matching TRBD1. TRBV23-1 is sorted into the ORF group, with uncertain function. With 0 bases clipped from V and 2 bases from J, the junction kept 12 bases outside the gene matches. The CDR3 extends over 19 amino acids. The CDR3: CASSQSLTGEEEGNQPQHF. In nucleotides, the CDR3 is TGCGCCAGCAGTCAATCGTTGACAGGGGAGGAGGAAGGCAATCAGCCCCAGCATTTT.

The gene calls are TRBV29-1 and TRBJ2-3; 10 nucleotides agree with TRBD2. J lost 3 bases, V lost 6 bases, and 9 bases had no gene match. The CDR3 consists of 15 residues. Germline V gene data show CDR1 as SQVTM and CDR2 as ANQGSEA. CDR3 residues: CSVDGAGGWTDTQYF. The CDR3 nucleotides are TGCAGCGTAGACGGAGCGGGAGGGTGGACAGATACGCAGTATTTT.

There are a few counts of this clone. J is TRBJ2-1 and V is TRBV5-1, with a possible D match to TRBD2 (6 bases). V was cut by 4 bases and J by 2 bases, with 16 bases left in between. This CDR3 is built from 16 residues. CDR1 is SGHRS and CDR2 is YFSETQ in the germline V gene. CDR3 DNA sequence: TGCGCCAGCAGCAGGACTCTAGCGTCCGCCTACAATGAGCAGTTCTTC. This translates into CASSRTLASAYNEQFF.

There are a few counts of this clone. This chain joins TRBV7-9 and TRBJ2-7, with D possibly being TRBD2 (6 bases). Germline V lookup: CDR1 SEHNR, CDR2 FQNEAQ (reference sequence). This CDR3 spans 15 amino acids. The ends were cut back, 1 base at V and 3 bases at J, with 13 bases in the middle. The CDR3 sequence: CASSLVPGSVYEQYF. Here the CDR3 DNA reads TGTGCCAGCAGCTTAGTCCCCGGGAGTGTCTACGAGCAGTACTTC.

This clone has a handful of counts. This sequence joins TRBV5-1 and TRBJ1-5; 10 nucleotides align to TRBD1. V lost 0 bases and J lost 7; bases outside the gene matches: 1. Germline CDR1 and CDR2: SGHRS and YFSETQ. This CDR3 is 14 amino acids long. CDR3 loop: CASSLGTGGQPQHF. The CDR3, as DNA: TGCGCCAGCAGCTTGGGGACAGGGGGGCAGCCCCAGCATTTT. Combining the CDR3 with reference TRBV5-1 and TRBJ1-5 gives the whole variable domain KAGVTQTPRYLIKTRGQQVTLSCSPISGHRSVSWYQQTPGQGLQFLFEYFSETQRNKGNFPGRFSGRQFSNSRSEMNVSTLELGDSALYLCASSLGTGGQPQHFGDGTRLSIL.

This clone was detected only a few times. This chain connects TRBV11-3 to TRBJ2-3; a possible D gene is TRBD1 (6 bases). Looked up from germline, CDR1 is SGHNT and CDR2 is YENEEA. Deletions cut 5 bases from V and 1 base from J, with 10 bases between. The CDR3 is made up of 14 amino acids. The CDR3, as DNA: TGTGCCAGCAGCGGGGGCGGGCGCACAGATACGCAGTATTTT. Translated: CASSGGGRTDTQYF.

The rearrangement joins TRBV6-1 to TRBJ2-3, with a tentative D call TRBD2 (5 bases). There are 15 residues in the CDR3. CDR1 and CDR2 (germline): MNHNS, SASEGT. The V end was cut by 4 bases, the J end by 3 bases, with 14 bases between. This CDR3 reads CASSVEGVGTDTQYF. The CDR3 coding sequence is TGTGCCAGCAGTGTAGAGGGAGTTGGGACAGATACGCAGTATTTT.

V usage is TRBV9 and J usage is TRBJ2-5, with 7 positions matching TRBD2. Near its end, the DNA agrees better with TRBJ2-7, so the J call may be wrong. The CDR3 runs 13 residues. The germline CDR1 and CDR2 sequences are SGDLS and YYNGEE. The CDR3 reads CASRSSGSDEQYF. The CDR3 bases are TGTGCCAGCAGGTCTAGCGGTTCGGACGAGCAGTACTTC.

This clone was seen only a few times. The rearrangement uses TRBV6-1 and TRBJ1-1; tentatively, D is TRBD1 (6 bases). This CDR3 comprises 14 residues. Deletions cut 1 base from V and 1 base from J, with 7 bases between. Germline CDR1 and CDR2: MNHNS and SASEGT. CDR3 residues: CASSEVRGNTEAFF. CDR3 DNA: TGTGCCAGCAGTGAAGTCAGGGGGAACACTGAAGCTTTCTTT.

The chain joins TRBV10-3 to TRBJ2-3, with a weak D call TRBD2 (5 bases). The ends were cut back, 3 bases at V and 5 bases at J, with 21 bases in the middle. Germline CDR1 is ENHRY and CDR2 is SYGVKD. The length of the CDR3 is 17 residues. Here the CDR3 reads CAISETEGRLSEDTQYF. DNA for the CDR3: TGTGCCATCAGTGAAACTGAGGGCCGGCTTTCTGAAGATACGCAGTATTTT.

This chain joins TRBV5-1 and TRBJ2-4; 15 bases are a match to TRBD2. The germline gives CDR1 SGHRS, CDR2 YFSETQ. CDR3 length: 17 residues. V trimming: 1 base; J trimming: 7 bases; junction bases outside the gene matches: 6. In nucleotides, the CDR3 is TGCGCCAGCAGCTTGCCCGGACTAGCGGGAGGGGGGAACATTCAGTACTTC. It translates to CASSLPGLAGGGNIQYF.

The chain recombines TRBV30 with TRBJ1-2, with 8 nucleotides matching TRBD1. This CDR3 has 15 amino acids. Germline loops: CDR1 GTSNPN, CDR2 SVGIG (reference sequence). V lost 4 bases to trimming and J lost 5 bases; unmatched junction nucleotides: 12. CDR3 loop: CAWIQSQGAGYGYTF. DNA for the CDR3: TGTGCCTGGATCCAAAGCCAGGGGGCCGGGTATGGCTACACCTTC. The full variable domain, its missing parts supplied by reference TRBV30 and TRBJ1-2, is SQTIHQWPATLVQPVGSPLSLECTVEGTSNPNLYWYRQAAGRGLQLLFYSVGIGQISSEVPQNLSASRPQDRQFILSSKKLLLSDSGFYLCAWIQSQGAGYGYTFGSGTRLTVV.

The chain couples TRBV30 to TRBJ1-2; D is possibly TRBD1 (6 bases). V dropped 2 bases and J dropped 3 bases, with 13 bases sitting between them. Germline CDR1 reads GTSNPN; CDR2 reads SVGIG (reference sequence). The CDR3 is made up of 14 amino acids. In DNA, the CDR3 is TGTGCCTGGAGTCAAGGTCCAGGGGACTATGGCTACACCTTC. It translates to CAWSQGPGDYGYTF.

The chain couples TRBV5-1 to TRBJ2-2; D is perhaps TRBD1 (5 bases). Germline V gene sequence: CDR1 SGHRS, CDR2 YFSETQ. Trimming cost V 0 bases and J 0 bases, with 9 bases left between them. The CDR3 has 16 amino acids. The CDR3 sequence: CASSLVTGSNTGELFF. Written as DNA, the CDR3 is TGCGCCAGCAGCTTGGTTACAGGATCGAACACCGGGGAGCTGTTTTTT.

Remarks on this clone: At one of its ends the junction is not consistent with the germline gene, which may arise from a read error. The V gene is TRBV7-7, the J gene TRBJ2-1; 9 bases fit TRBD1. The CDR3 is made up of 14 amino acids. Germline CDR1 reads SSHAT; CDR2 reads FNYEAQ (reference sequence). The CDR3 reads CASSLGQGNNEQFF. The DNA of the CDR3 is TGTGCTAGCAGCTTGGGACAGGGCAACAATGAGCAGTTCTTC.

This chain connects TRBV29-1 to TRBJ1-1, with TRBD1 as a possible D gene (5 bases). Germline V gives CDR1 SQVTM, CDR2 ANQGSEA. Deletions cut 2 bases from V and 11 bases from J, with 12 bases between. There are 11 residues in the CDR3. CDR3 bases: TGCAGCGTTGAAAGAGGCTCAGGGGCTTTCTTT. It specifies CSVERGSGAFF.

This clone was seen many times. The chain couples TRBV6-1 to TRBJ1-2; weak D call: TRBD1 (6 bases). Germline assignment: CDR1 MNHNS and CDR2 SASEGT. This CDR3 spans 15 amino acids. V gave up 0 bases and J gave up 2 bases, with 10 bases separating them. Here the CDR3 reads CASSEAQGPNYGYTF. CDR3 DNA sequence: TGTGCCAGCAGTGAAGCGCAGGGGCCCAACTATGGCTACACCTTC.